This is a list of T cell receptor beta chains from one sample in a study of regulatory T cells in long-lasting Graves disease. From the multiplex PCR reads, TCRdb called clonotypes with MiXCR, one entry per CDR3 protein. The data contain fewer than 350,000 distinct CDR3 sequences, more than 15% of them singletons. The sequencing used peripheral blood mononuclear cells (PBMCs), collected at new diagnosis, from a patient treated with antithyroid drugs. These receptors were taken from a female donor with Graves disease. CDR3s include the opening cysteine and the closing phenylalanine or tryptophan. The D gene is left open where the match is weak. Clone size is stated in some rows and not others, as once, few, many or a class when expanded.

V gene: TRBV24-1
D gene: .
clone size: many
J gene: TRBJ1-2
CDR3 DNA: TGTGCCACCTACGGAGACTATGGCTACACCTTC
CDR3 protein: CATYGDYGYTF

V gene: TRBV12-3/TRBV12-4
D gene: .
clone size: many
J gene: TRBJ2-1
CDR3 DNA: TGTGCCAGCAGTTCTGGGAGGACCTCCTACAATGAGCAGTTCTTC
CDR3 protein: CASSSGRTSYNEQFF

V gene: TRBV7-7
D gene: TRBD2
clone size: .
J gene: TRBJ2-5
CDR3 DNA: TGTGCTAGCAGCCCCTCCCTAGGACTAGCGGGAGTAGAGACCCAGTACTTC
CDR3 protein: CASSPSLGLAGVETQYF

V gene: TRBV5-1
D gene: TRBD2
clone size: .
J gene: TRBJ2-1
CDR3 DNA: TGCGCCAGCAGCACCGGACTAGCGGAGACGGGTGAGCAGTTCTTC
CDR3 protein: CASSTGLAETGEQFF

V gene: TRBV20-1
D gene: .
clone size: .
J gene: TRBJ2-7
CDR3 DNA: TGCAGTGCTGGCCGGGACGCCACCTACGAGCAGTACTTC
CDR3 protein: CSAGRDATYEQYF

V gene: TRBV2
D gene: TRBD1
clone size: .
J gene: TRBJ1-2
CDR3 DNA: TGTGCCAGCAGTGGGACAGGGTCAGGGGAGGGCTACACCTTC
CDR3 protein: CASSGTGSGEGYTF

V gene: TRBV29-1
D gene: .
clone size: many
J gene: TRBJ1-3
CDR3 DNA: TGCAGCGTTGAAGACGGTGCCCGGCCCGGAAACACCATATATTTT
CDR3 protein: CSVEDGARPGNTIYF

V gene: TRBV15
D gene: TRBD1
clone size: many
J gene: TRBJ2-3
CDR3 DNA: TGTGCCACCAGCGCAGGGACAGGGAGCACAGATACGCAGTATTTT
CDR3 protein: CATSAGTGSTDTQYF

V gene: TRBV30
D gene: .
clone size: many
J gene: TRBJ2-7
CDR3 DNA: TGTGCCTGGACCGGAGGGAGGGGGACCTACGAGCAGTACTTC
CDR3 protein: CAWTGGRGTYEQYF

V gene: TRBV7-2
D gene: TRBD2
clone size: few
J gene: TRBJ2-7
CDR3 DNA: TGTGCCAGCAGCCGGCGACTAGCGGGAGAGCACGAGCAGTACTTC
CDR3 protein: CASSRRLAGEHEQYF

V gene: TRBV12-3/TRBV12-4
D gene: TRBD1
clone size: many
J gene: TRBJ1-1
CDR3 DNA: TGTGCCAGCAGTTTATCCACCGGGACAGTTTCCCAGAACACTGAAGCTTTCTTT
CDR3 protein: CASSLSTGTVSQNTEAFF

V gene: TRBV28
D gene: .
clone size: many
J gene: TRBJ1-2
CDR3 DNA: TGTGCCAGCAGCCCTCCCTTTCTTAACTATGGCTACACCTTC
CDR3 protein: CASSPPFLNYGYTF

V gene: TRBV2
D gene: TRBD1
clone size: .
J gene: TRBJ1-2
CDR3 DNA: TGTGCCAGAGGGACCGGGACAGGGGGCGGGGGCTACACCTTC
CDR3 protein: CARGTGTGGGGYTF

V gene: TRBV7-8
D gene: TRBD2
clone size: .
J gene: TRBJ2-2
CDR3 DNA: TGTGCCAGCAGCTTAGACCTAGCGGGAGCTTCCGGGGAGCTGTTTTTT
CDR3 protein: CASSLDLAGASGELFF

V gene: TRBV11-2
D gene: .
clone size: many
J gene: TRBJ2-5
CDR3 DNA: TGTGCCAGCTCCGCCAGGCCAGAAGAGACCCAGTACTTC
CDR3 protein: CASSARPEETQYF

V gene: TRBV25-1
D gene: .
clone size: many
J gene: TRBJ1-2
CDR3 DNA: TGTGCCAGCAGGGAAACAGGGAATACAAATGGCTACACCTTC
CDR3 protein: CASRETGNTNGYTF

V gene: TRBV28
D gene: TRBD1
clone size: many
J gene: TRBJ2-5
CDR3 DNA: TGTGCCAGCAGTTGGGGGACAGGGGAAGAGACCCAGTACTTC
CDR3 protein: CASSWGTGEETQYF

V gene: TRBV19
D gene: TRBD1
clone size: many
J gene: TRBJ2-7
CDR3 DNA: TGTGCCAGTAGATCGCCGGGACAGGGAGTTGAGCAGTACTTC
CDR3 protein: CASRSPGQGVEQYF

V gene: TRBV12-3/TRBV12-4
D gene: TRBD2
clone size: .
J gene: TRBJ2-1
CDR3 DNA: TGTGCCAGCAGAGTTAGCGGGCCGCCCTACAATGAGCAGTTCTTC
CDR3 protein: CASRVSGPPYNEQFF

V gene: TRBV28
D gene: .
clone size: many
J gene: TRBJ1-1
CDR3 DNA: TGTGCCAGCAGTTTCTGGGGGGGGAACACTGAAGCTTTCTTT
CDR3 protein: CASSFWGGNTEAFF

V gene: TRBV25-1
D gene: TRBD2
clone size: many
J gene: TRBJ2-5
CDR3 DNA: TGTGCCAGCAGTGGAGGGACTACCTGGGAGACCCAGTACTTC
CDR3 protein: CASSGGTTWETQYF

V gene: TRBV5-6
D gene: .
clone size: many
J gene: TRBJ2-2
CDR3 DNA: TGTGCCAGCAGCTTGCGGCTCGGGAACACCGGGGAGCTGTTTTTT
CDR3 protein: CASSLRLGNTGELFF

V gene: TRBV28
D gene: .
clone size: .
J gene: TRBJ1-4
CDR3 DNA: TGTGCCAGCAAAAGGACAGAGGTTGAAAAACTGTTTTTT
CDR3 protein: CASKRTEVEKLFF

V gene: TRBV28
D gene: TRBD1
clone size: many
J gene: TRBJ1-2
CDR3 DNA: TGTGCCAGTGTTTTCGGGACAGTGGAGGCCAACTATGGCTACACCTTC
CDR3 protein: CASVFGTVEANYGYTF

V gene: TRBV7-9
D gene: TRBD1
clone size: .
J gene: TRBJ2-5
CDR3 DNA: TGTGCCAGCAGCTTAGCCGGACAGGTGATAAGGACCCAGTACTTC
CDR3 protein: CASSLAGQVIRTQYF

V gene: TRBV7-2
D gene: TRBD1
clone size: many
J gene: TRBJ1-2
CDR3 DNA: TGTGCCAGCAGCCAGGGGACAGAATATGGCTACACCTTC
CDR3 protein: CASSQGTEYGYTF

V gene: TRBV5-4
D gene: .
clone size: many
J gene: TRBJ2-3
CDR3 DNA: TGTGCCAGCAGCTCCGATTTAATTGCGACCGGAGGCACAGATACGCAGTATTTT
CDR3 protein: CASSSDLIATGGTDTQYF

V gene: TRBV9
D gene: TRBD1
clone size: .
J gene: TRBJ2-3
CDR3 DNA: TGTGCCAGCAGCGTAGGAGGGACAGCGGAAAAAGTTACGCAGTATTTT
CDR3 protein: CASSVGGTAEKVTQYF